Following are 18 T cell receptor beta chains from one sample sequenced in a study of cytomegalovirus exposure and HLA in healthy donors. The PCR ran on 60 Vbeta and 13 Jbeta primers. Measured with immunoSEQ multiplex PCR; TCRdb has only the in-frame clones, and not every one. The repertoire holds 130,000 to 150,000 clones, with roughly 74% as singletons. The sequencing input was PBMCs. These receptors came from a woman aged 18-29 years in good health and CMV-seropositive.

Concerning this clone: The junction differs from germline at one of its ends, possibly a read error. The sample has other DNA sequences that encode this CDR3 too. The gene calls are TRBV6-6 and TRBJ1-5; no clear D. The CDR3 is 14 amino acids. Germline CDR1 and CDR2: MNHNY and SVGAGI (reference sequence). DNA for the CDR3: TGTGCCAGCAGTTACTTTGAGGTCGATCAGCCCCAGCACTTT. Residues: CASSYFEVDQPQHF.

Only one count was recorded for this clone. This rearrangement joins TRBV28 to TRBJ1-6; TRBD1 agrees at 7 bases. CDR1 and CDR2 from the germline V gene are MDHEN and SYDVKM. This CDR3 is 14 amino acids long. The V and J ends lost 4 bases and 10 bases, in that order; junction bases with no gene match: 7. CDR3 amino acids: CASSSQGIGSPLHF. CDR3 coding DNA: TGTGCCAGCAGTTCACAGGGGATCGGATCACCCCTCCACTTT. The full variable domain, its missing parts supplied by reference TRBV28 and TRBJ1-6, is DVKVTQSSRYLVKRTGEKVFLECVQDMDHENMFWYRQDPGLGLRLIYFSYDVKMKEKGDIPEGYSVSREKKERFSLILESASTNQTSMYLCASSSQGIGSPLHFGNGTRLTVT.

V gene TRBV6-5 combines with J gene TRBJ1-2; 9 bases fit TRBD1. The germline gives CDR1 MNHEY, CDR2 SVGAGI. The CDR3 is made up of 13 amino acids. After removal of 5 bases from V and 6 bases from J, the junction contained 4 bases not matched to a gene. The CDR3 is CASSPGQGNGYTF. CDR3 coding DNA: TGTGCCAGCAGTCCGGGACAGGGCAATGGCTACACCTTC.

This clone was detected a few times. The J gene is TRBJ2-1, the V gene TRBV7-9; tentatively, D is TRBD2 (5 bases). Germline-derived CDR1 and CDR2 are SEHNR and FQNEAQ (reference sequence). Trimming left V 7 bases short and J 3 bases short, with 19 bases between. The CDR3 covers 16 residues. The CDR3 region has the DNA TGTGCCAGCAAGACTCTAGAACTAGGGAACTACAATGAGCAGTTCTTC. Residues: CASKTLELGNYNEQFF.

The chain employs TRBV12-5 and TRBJ2-5; 9 bases are a match to TRBD1. The CDR3 contains 17 residues. V lost 2 bases, J lost 3 bases, and 10 bases stayed unmatched. Germline V gene sequence: CDR1 LGHNT, CDR2 FRNRAP. CDR3 DNA: TGTGCTAGTGGTTTGAACCTCAGGGGACAGGGCGAAGAGACCCAGTACTTC. Amino acid sequence: CASGLNLRGQGEETQYF.

A few counts support this clone. The chain couples TRBV6-6 to TRBJ1-1, with 7 bases lining up with TRBD1. Germline V gene sequence: CDR1 MNHNY, CDR2 SVGAGI (reference sequence). The V segment lost 7 bases and the J segment 3 bases; nucleotides outside the gene matches: 5. The CDR3 sequence is 13 residues long. CDR3 sequence (DNA): TGTGCCAGCACCGAACAGGGGTACACTGAAGCTTTCTTT. As protein: CASTEQGYTEAFF.

The V call is TRBV6-1, the J call TRBJ1-4; 7 bases match TRBD1. CDR3 length: 15 residues. The V and J ends lost 1 base and 7 bases, in that order; junction bases with no gene match: 6. Germline CDR1 reads MNHNS; CDR2 reads SASEGT. The CDR3 reads CASSEVRGRGEKLFF. The DNA for the CDR3 is TGTGCCAGCAGTGAAGTGAGGGGGCGAGGTGAAAAACTGTTTTTT.

This rearrangement joins TRBV7-2 to TRBJ2-7; D is possibly TRBD1 (7 bases). CDR3 length equals 14 residues. Looked up from germline, CDR1 is SGHTA and CDR2 is FQGNSA. The V end lost 8 bases, the J end lost 3 bases, and 17 bases lay between the germline ends. The CDR3 region has the DNA TGTGCCAGCGGACAGACAGGGAGGTTCTACGAGCAGTACTTC. It codes for CASGQTGRFYEQYF.

This clone appeared a single time. This CDR3 reads CARDVGSNEQYF. CDR3 in DNA: TGCGCCAGAGATGTGGGGAGCAACGAGCAGTACTTC. The chain is built from TRBV4-3 and TRBJ2-7, with D perhaps TRBD2 (5 bases). Germline V CDR1 and CDR2: LGHNA, YSLEER. The CDR3 has 12 residues. With 9 bases removed from V and 5 bases from J, the gap between germline ends came to 14 bases.

A single count supports this clone. For the CDR3, the DNA is TGTGCCAGCAGCTTTGGGGGGGAGGGGAGATCACCCCTCCACTTT. Translated, it gives CASSFGGEGRSPLHF. The chain uses TRBV7-8 and TRBJ1-6; D is possibly TRBD1 (5 bases). Deletions cut 3 bases from V and 10 bases from J, with 16 bases between. The CDR3 sequence is 15 residues long. CDR1 is SGHVS, CDR2 FQNEAQ, per germline.

The chain couples TRBV19 to TRBJ1-1, with a tentative D call TRBD1 (6 bases). Looked up from germline, CDR1 is LNHDA and CDR2 is SQIVND (reference sequence). The CDR3 totals 14 residues. V lost 8 bases, J lost 0 bases, and 13 bases lay in between. The CDR3 bases are TGTGCCAGTTCTCCCGGACAGCTGAACACTGAAGCTTTCTTT. It yields the protein CASSPGQLNTEAFF.

Here the CDR3 DNA reads TGTGCCAGTAGTAGCGGGGAACGAGTTTTCGCAACTAATGAAAAACTGTTTTTT. This codes for CASSSGERVFATNEKLFF. This chain links TRBV19 with TRBJ1-4; D gene uncertain. The length of the CDR3 is 18 residues. Trimming removed 4 bases at V and 0 bases at J, with 18 bases between. The germline V gene encodes CDR1 LNHDA and CDR2 SQIVND (reference sequence). The full variable domain, completed using reference TRBV19 and TRBJ1-4, is DGGITQSPKYLFRKEGQNVTLSCEQNLNHDAMYWYRQDPGQGLRLIYYSQIVNDFQKGDIAEGYSVSREKKESFPLTVTSAQKNPTAFYLCASSSGERVFATNEKLFFGSGTQLSVL.

The V and J genes are TRBV2 and TRBJ1-2; TRBD1 is a possible D gene (5 bases). In germline, CDR1 is SNHLY, CDR2 FYNNEI. This CDR3 contains 15 residues. Trimming cost V 5 bases and J 2 bases, with 15 bases left between them. The CDR3 coding sequence is TGTGCCAGCAGTTCCTCCGGCGGGGCAAACTATGGCTACACCTTC. This sequence encodes CASSSSGGANYGYTF.

The chain couples TRBV7-9 to TRBJ2-2; TRBD2 might be the D (5 bases). CDR3 size: 19 residues. Trimming left V 1 base short and J 5 bases short, with 23 bases between. Germline-derived CDR1 and CDR2 are SEHNR and FQNEAQ (reference sequence). CDR3 region: CASSLGGPGSSSRTGELFF. The CDR3 bases are TGTGCCAGCAGCTTAGGGGGTCCGGGGAGTTCCTCTAGGACCGGGGAGCTGTTTTTT.

The chain employs TRBV6-1 and TRBJ2-3; D ambiguous. The CDR3 sequence is 16 residues long. Germline CDR1 is MNHNS and CDR2 is SASEGT. The V end lost 2 bases, the J end lost 0 bases, and 12 bases lay between the germline ends. This CDR3 reads CASSESMASSTDTQYF. The CDR3 DNA is TGTGCCAGCAGTGAATCCATGGCATCTAGCACAGATACGCAGTATTTT.

The V gene is TRBV6-5, the J gene TRBJ1-5, with 10 positions matching TRBD1. Germline V CDR1 and CDR2: MNHEY, SVGAGI. This CDR3 has 15 residues. V dropped 8 bases and J dropped 2; count of bases not matched to a gene: 6. The CDR3 nucleotides read TGTGCCAGCGAACCCGGGACAGGGGGCAATCAGCCCCAGCATTTT. Its protein is CASEPGTGGNQPQHF.

J is TRBJ2-1 and V is TRBV7-6, with D possibly TRBD2 on 5 matching bases. Trimming pared 2 bases from V and 1 base from J, leaving 21 bases between. Looked up from germline, CDR1 is SGHVS and CDR2 is FNYEAQ. This CDR3 region has 19 residues. The CDR3 spells CASSLTESAWRRSYNEQFF. CDR3 in DNA: TGTGCCAGCAGCTTAACGGAGTCTGCCTGGAGGAGGTCCTACAATGAGCAGTTCTTC.

This chain uses TRBV6-4 with TRBJ2-6; 9 nucleotides agree with TRBD1. V lost 3 bases, J lost 4 bases, and 13 bases stayed unmatched. The CDR3 runs to 19 residues. In germline, CDR1 is MRHNA, CDR2 SNTAGT. The CDR3 reads CASSEWGQGHIPGANVLTF. CDR3 DNA sequence: TGTGCCAGCAGTGAGTGGGGACAGGGACATATTCCGGGGGCCAACGTCCTGACTTTC.